One and the same sample provided the 23 T cell receptor beta chains below, sequenced in a study of blood T cell repertoires in COVID-19. Data came from immunoSEQ multiplex PCR; TCRdb stores just in-frame clones and leaves some out. The sample gives about 110,000 clones, over 80% of which show up once; approximately 4% is in the top ten. The sequenced material came from peripheral blood. These receptor sequences come from an older woman with acute or convalescent COVID-19.

The V and J genes are TRBV28 and TRBJ2-2, with TRBD1 matching 8 bases. The CDR3 is 15 residues long. V dropped 6 bases and J dropped 1; count of bases not matched to a gene: 4. Germline lookup yields CDR1 MDHEN and CDR2 SYDVKM. CDR3 bases: TGTGCCAGCAGCGGGGACAGGCTGAACACCGGGGAGCTGTTTTTT. Protein product: CASSGDRLNTGELFF. The full variable domain, its missing parts supplied by reference TRBV28 and TRBJ2-2, is DVKVTQSSRYLVKRTGEKVFLECVQDMDHENMFWYRQDPGLGLRLIYFSYDVKMKEKGDIPEGYSVSREKKERFSLILESASTNQTSMYLCASSGDRLNTGELFFGEGSRLTVL.

The V gene is TRBV20-1, the J gene TRBJ1-3; 7 nucleotides match TRBD1. The germline V gene has CDR1 DFQATT and CDR2 SNEGSKA (reference sequence). V was pared by 3 bases and J by 9 bases, with 11 bases of the junction left unmatched. This CDR3 has 14 residues. The CDR3 DNA reads as TGCAGTGCTAGTGACAGGGTGGAAAGGGGCACCATATATTTT. As protein: CSASDRVERGTIYF.

The CDR3 reads CASRQGVPYNEQFF. CDR3 DNA sequence: TGTGCCAGTAGGCAGGGTGTGCCCTACAATGAGCAGTTCTTC. The chain uses TRBV19 and TRBJ2-1; the D gene is possibly TRBD1 (5 bases). This CDR3 is 14 amino acids long. Trimming shortened V by 6 bases and J by 2 bases, and 11 bases separated the two germline ends. Germline CDR1 reads LNHDA; CDR2 reads SQIVND (reference sequence). Supplemented by reference TRBV19 and TRBJ2-1, the full variable domain reads DGGITQSPKYLFRKEGQNVTLSCEQNLNHDAMYWYRQDPGQGLRLIYYSQIVNDFQKGDIAEGYSVSREKKESFPLTVTSAQKNPTAFYLCASRQGVPYNEQFFGPGTRLTVL.

This chain uses TRBV4-1 with TRBJ2-1; the match to TRBD2 covers 10 bases. The germline V gene encodes CDR1 MGHRA and CDR2 YSYEKL. The CDR3 runs to 16 residues. V was pared by 2 bases and J by 6 bases, with 7 bases of the junction left unmatched. For the CDR3, the DNA is TGCGCCAGCAGCCAAACCGGGACTAGCGTTATCAATGAGCAGTTCTTC. Its translation is CASSQTGTSVINEQFF.

This clone was seen a few times. This chain connects TRBV5-6 to TRBJ2-2, with TRBD1 identical over 9 bases. The CDR3 length is 16 residues. CDR1 is SGHDT, CDR2 YYEEEE, per germline. Trimming at V came to 3 bases and at J to 6 bases, leaving 9 bases not matched to a gene. The CDR3 region has the DNA TGTGCCAGCAGCTCAATCCGGGACAGGGTGGCCGGGGAGCTGTTTTTT. Translating gives CASSSIRDRVAGELFF.

V gene TRBV6-1 combines with J gene TRBJ2-3, with 15 bases matching TRBD2. CDR3 length: 20 amino acids. In germline, CDR1 is MNHNS, CDR2 SASEGT. The V segment lost 1 base and the J segment 6 bases; nucleotides outside the gene matches: 14. The CDR3 here is CASSEVLAGLAGGSRDTQYF. The CDR3, as DNA: TGTGCCAGCAGTGAAGTCCTCGCAGGACTAGCGGGAGGGTCGAGGGATACGCAGTATTTT.

The chain is built from TRBV12-3 or TRBV12-4 and TRBJ2-1; D unclear. The CDR3 is made up of 12 amino acids. The V and J ends lost 6 bases and 8 bases respectively, with 11 bases between them. The CDR3 loop reads CASSPVLDEQFF. The CDR3 DNA reads TGTGCCAGCAGCCCCGTTTTAGATGAGCAGTTCTTC.

The CDR3 sequence: CASSQNQETQYF. The CDR3 DNA reads as TGTGCCAGCAGCCAAAACCAAGAGACCCAGTACTTC. The rearrangement joins TRBV5-4 to TRBJ2-5; D not resolved. CDR3 length equals 12 residues. CDR1 is SGHNT, CDR2 YYREEE, per germline (reference sequence). V shed 4 bases and J shed 0 bases, with 4 bases lying between them.

This sequence joins TRBV19 and TRBJ2-5; TRBD1 agrees at 9 bases. Looked up from germline, CDR1 is LNHDA and CDR2 is SQIVND (reference sequence). The junction had 18 bases not matched to a gene; V was cut back by 4 bases and J by 3 bases. The CDR3 length is 19 residues. CDR3 nucleotides: TGTGCCAGTAGTACAACACTCTGGCAACACAGGGGGCGGGAAGAGACCCAGTACTTC. Protein: CASSTTLWQHRGREETQYF.

V and J are TRBV18 and TRBJ1-2; D perhaps matches TRBD1 (5 bases). V was pared by 3 bases and J by 3 bases, with 8 bases between. This CDR3 has 13 residues. CDR1 and CDR2 from the germline V gene are KGHSH and LQKENI. The CDR3 region has the DNA TGTGCCAGCTCACCGGCGGGGGACTATGGCTACACCTTC. Amino acids: CASSPAGDYGYTF. Based on the CDR3 plus reference TRBV18 and TRBJ1-2, the full variable domain is NAGVMQNPRHLVRRRGQEARLRCSPMKGHSHVYWYRQLPEEGLKFMVYLQKENIIDESGMPKERFSAEFPKEGPSILRIQQVVRGDSAAYFCASSPAGDYGYTFGSGTRLTVV.

The rearrangement links TRBV4-1 to TRBJ2-5; unclear D gene. Per germline, CDR1 MGHRA and CDR2 YSYEKL. V lost 4 bases and J 5 bases, leaving 17 bases between the germline ends. The CDR3 spans 15 residues. In DNA, the CDR3 is TGCGCCAGCAGCCGAGCAATGGAGAGTAGGGAGACCCAGTACTTC. It translates to CASSRAMESRETQYF.

This clone was counted a single time. The chain combines TRBV7-9 with TRBJ1-1, with TRBD1 matching over 7 bases. The V and J ends lost 5 bases and 5 bases, in that order; junction bases with no gene match: 11. The CDR3 contains 15 residues. In germline, CDR1 is SEHNR, CDR2 FQNEAQ (reference sequence). The CDR3 reads CASSPIEGAGTEAFF. For the CDR3, the DNA is TGTGCCAGCAGCCCCATTGAGGGGGCAGGGACTGAAGCTTTCTTT.

The chain combines TRBV6-5 with TRBJ1-2; D possibly corresponds to TRBD1 (5 bases). V dropped 6 bases and J dropped 0 bases, with 11 bases sitting between them. In germline, CDR1 is MNHEY, CDR2 SVGAGI. This CDR3 is built from 14 residues. CDR3 sequence (DNA): TGTGCCAGCAGACGGGTAGGGGCTAACTATGGCTACACCTTC. Its translation is CASRRVGANYGYTF.

V and J are TRBV5-4 and TRBJ2-5; no clear D gene. V was cut by 0 bases and J by 4 bases, with 13 bases left in between. The CDR3 totals 15 residues. Germline V gives CDR1 SGHNT, CDR2 YYREEE (reference sequence). This CDR3 reads CASSLAGFPSETQYF. As DNA, the CDR3 is TGTGCCAGCAGCTTGGCCGGGTTCCCCTCAGAGACCCAGTACTTC. The full variable domain, in which reference TRBV5-4 and TRBJ2-5 provide the parts outside the CDR3, is ETGVTQSPTHLIKTRGQQVTLRCSSQSGHNTVSWYQQALGQGPQFIFQYYREEENGRGNFPPRFSGLQFPNYSSELNVNALELDDSALYLCASSLAGFPSETQYFGPGTRLLVL.

The V gene is TRBV20-1, the J gene TRBJ2-6; perhaps TRBD1 as D (6 bases). The CDR3 contains 16 residues. Trimming cost V 3 bases and J 0 bases, with 12 bases left between them. Germline values: CDR1 DFQATT, CDR2 SNEGSKA (reference sequence). CDR3 amino acids: CSASQGPTSGANVLTF. CDR3 coding DNA: TGCAGTGCTAGTCAGGGGCCGACCTCTGGGGCCAACGTCCTGACTTTC.

Remarks on this clone: One end of the junction is discordant with germline, which a read error may explain. The rearrangement joins TRBV4-2 to TRBJ2-3; 15 positions match TRBD2. The CDR3 extends over 17 amino acids. Germline V gives CDR1 LGHNA, CDR2 YNFKEQ. CDR3 region: CASRQGLAGGVTDTQYF. In nucleotides, the CDR3 is TGTGCCAGCAGACAAGGACTAGCGGGGGGGGTCACAGATACGCAGTATTTT.

The rearrangement uses TRBV28 and TRBJ1-1, with unresolved D. Trimming took off 2 bases at V and 1 base at J, with 11 bases between the two ends. This CDR3 comprises 15 residues. The V gene's germline CDR1 is MDHEN and CDR2 SYDVKM. The chain's CDR3 is CASSLTPRSNTEAFF. The CDR3 nucleotides read TGTGCCAGCAGTTTAACCCCGCGTTCGAACACTGAAGCTTTCTTT.

The J gene is TRBJ2-3, the V gene TRBV3-1 (or the pseudogene TRBV3-2); D is unclear. The germline gives CDR1 LGHDT, CDR2 YNNKEL (reference sequence). The CDR3 spans 15 residues. The ends were cut back, 0 bases at V and 0 bases at J, with 7 bases in the middle. The CDR3 spells CASSQDFGSTDTQYF. The DNA for the CDR3 is TGTGCCAGCAGCCAAGACTTCGGTAGCACAGATACGCAGTATTTT.

V is TRBV15 and J is TRBJ2-3; D possibly corresponds to TRBD1 (5 bases). V shed 2 bases and J shed 2 bases, with 17 bases lying between them. The CDR3 has 17 amino acids. CDR1 LNHNV and CDR2 YYDKDF come from the germline V gene (reference sequence). The DNA for the CDR3 is TGTGCCACCAGCAGAACTAATACAGGTTTGATCACAGATACGCAGTATTTT. Translation gives CATSRTNTGLITDTQYF.

The chain uses TRBV20-1 and TRBJ2-2, with 8 bases that match TRBD2. Germline CDR1 reads DFQATT; CDR2 reads SNEGSKA (reference sequence). This CDR3 has 15 residues. The trim removed 3 bases at V and 7 bases at J, leaving 10 bases unmatched. DNA for the CDR3: TGCAGTGCTAGTCCCGGGGGGGCAAATGGCGGGGAGCTGTTTTTT. Its protein product is CSASPGGANGGELFF.

This rearrangement joins TRBV27 to TRBJ1-2, with 7 nucleotides matching TRBD1. Looked up from germline, CDR1 is MNHEY and CDR2 is SMNVEV (reference sequence). Trimming cost V 5 bases and J 2 bases; bases outside gene matches: 5. This CDR3 is built from 14 residues. CDR3 nucleotide sequence: TGTGCCAGCAGTGGGACAGTGGGGAACTATGGCTACACCTTC. Amino acid sequence: CASSGTVGNYGYTF.

The chain carries TRBV29-1 and TRBJ2-2; possible D gene TRBD2, 5 bases. CDR3 length: 12 residues. With 7 bases removed from V and 8 bases from J, the gap between germline ends came to 14 bases. The germline CDR1 and CDR2 sequences are SQVTM and ANQGSEA. For the CDR3, the DNA is TGCAGCGGTCGGTCGGGGTTTGGGGAGCTGTTTTTT. Amino acid sequence: CSGRSGFGELFF.

This clone has just one count. The rearrangement joins TRBV7-6 to TRBJ1-2; D is possibly TRBD1 (5 bases). Trimming stripped 1 base from V and 8 bases from J, with 11 bases between. Germline CDR1 SGHVS, CDR2 FNYEAQ. This CDR3 spans 13 amino acids. CDR3 amino acids: CASSLEGVRGYTF. The CDR3 coding sequence is TGTGCCAGCAGCTTAGAAGGGGTACGGGGCTACACCTTC.